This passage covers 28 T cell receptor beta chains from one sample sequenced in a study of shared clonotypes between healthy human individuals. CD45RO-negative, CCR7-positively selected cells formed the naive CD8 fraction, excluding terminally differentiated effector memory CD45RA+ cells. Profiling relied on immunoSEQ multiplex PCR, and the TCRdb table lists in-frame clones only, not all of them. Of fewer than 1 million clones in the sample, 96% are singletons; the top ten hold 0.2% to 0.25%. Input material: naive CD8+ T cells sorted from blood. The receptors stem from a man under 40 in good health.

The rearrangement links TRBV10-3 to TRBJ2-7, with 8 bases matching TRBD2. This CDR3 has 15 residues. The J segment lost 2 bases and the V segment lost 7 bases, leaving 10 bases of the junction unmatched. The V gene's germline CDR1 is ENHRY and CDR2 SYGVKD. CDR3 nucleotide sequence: TGTGCCATCAAATCCTATAGCGGGGAGACCTACGAGCAGTACTTC. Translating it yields CAIKSYSGETYEQYF.

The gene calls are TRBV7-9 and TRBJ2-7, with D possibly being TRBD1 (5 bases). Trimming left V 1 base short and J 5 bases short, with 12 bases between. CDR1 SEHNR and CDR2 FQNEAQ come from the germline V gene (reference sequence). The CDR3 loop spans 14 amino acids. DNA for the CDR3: TGTGCCAGCAGCTTAGGTCAGGGTGAGAACGAGCAGTACTTC. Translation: CASSLGQGENEQYF.

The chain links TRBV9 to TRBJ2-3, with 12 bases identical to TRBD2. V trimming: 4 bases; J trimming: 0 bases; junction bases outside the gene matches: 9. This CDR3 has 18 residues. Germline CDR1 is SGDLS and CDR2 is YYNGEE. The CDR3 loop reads CASSLTGTSGFSTDTQYF. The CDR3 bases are TGTGCCAGCAGCTTAACCGGGACTAGCGGGTTTAGCACAGATACGCAGTATTTT. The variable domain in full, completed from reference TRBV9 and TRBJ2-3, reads DSGVTQTPKHLITATGQRVTLRCSPRSGDLSVYWYQQSLDQGLQFLIQYYNGEERAKGNILERFSAQQFPDLHSELNLSSLELGDSALYFCASSLTGTSGFSTDTQYFGPGTRLTVL.

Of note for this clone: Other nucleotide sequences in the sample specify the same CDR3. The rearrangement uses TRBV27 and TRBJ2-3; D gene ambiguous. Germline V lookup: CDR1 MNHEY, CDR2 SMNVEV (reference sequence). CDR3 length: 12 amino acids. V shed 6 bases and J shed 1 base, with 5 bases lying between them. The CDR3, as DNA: TGTGCCAGCAGCTCTCGCACAGATACGCAGTATTTT. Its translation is CASSSRTDTQYF.

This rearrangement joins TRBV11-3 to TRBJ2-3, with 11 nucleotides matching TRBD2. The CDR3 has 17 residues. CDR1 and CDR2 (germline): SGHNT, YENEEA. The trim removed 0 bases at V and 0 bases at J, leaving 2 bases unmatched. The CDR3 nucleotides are TGTGCCAGCAGCTTAGATTGGACTAGCGGGAGCACAGATACGCAGTATTTT. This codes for CASSLDWTSGSTDTQYF.

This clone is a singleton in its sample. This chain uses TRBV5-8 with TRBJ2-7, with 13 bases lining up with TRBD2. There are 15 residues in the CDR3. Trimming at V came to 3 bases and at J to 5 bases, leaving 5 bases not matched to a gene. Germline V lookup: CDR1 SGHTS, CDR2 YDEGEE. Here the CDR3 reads CASSSGLAGADEQYF. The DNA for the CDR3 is TGTGCCAGCAGCTCAGGACTAGCGGGAGCCGACGAGCAGTACTTC.

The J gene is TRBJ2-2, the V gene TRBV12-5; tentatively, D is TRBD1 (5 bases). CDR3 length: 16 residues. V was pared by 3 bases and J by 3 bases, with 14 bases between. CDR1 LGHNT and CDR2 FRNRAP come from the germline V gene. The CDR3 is CASGFKQGRDTGELFF. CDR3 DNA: TGTGCTAGTGGTTTTAAGCAGGGAAGGGACACCGGGGAGCTGTTTTTT.

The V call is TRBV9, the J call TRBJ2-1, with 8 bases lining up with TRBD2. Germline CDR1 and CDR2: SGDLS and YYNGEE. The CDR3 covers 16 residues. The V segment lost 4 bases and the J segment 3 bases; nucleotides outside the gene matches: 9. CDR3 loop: CASSSEGAGGYNEQFF. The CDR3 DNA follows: TGTGCCAGCAGCTCAGAAGGGGCGGGAGGCTACAATGAGCAGTTCTTC.

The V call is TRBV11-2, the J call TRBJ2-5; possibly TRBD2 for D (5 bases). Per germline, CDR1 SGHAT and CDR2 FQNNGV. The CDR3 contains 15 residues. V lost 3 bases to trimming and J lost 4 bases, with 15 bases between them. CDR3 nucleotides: TGTGCCAGCAGCTTTACTAGTTCGGATCGAGAGACCCAGTACTTC. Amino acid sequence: CASSFTSSDRETQYF.

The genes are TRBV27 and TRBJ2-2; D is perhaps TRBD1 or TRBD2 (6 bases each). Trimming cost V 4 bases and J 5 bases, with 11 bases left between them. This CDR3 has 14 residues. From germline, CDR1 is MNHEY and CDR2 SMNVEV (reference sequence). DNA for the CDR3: TGTGCCAGCAGTTCCCGGGGGCGGACCGGGGAGCTGTTTTTT. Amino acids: CASSSRGRTGELFF.

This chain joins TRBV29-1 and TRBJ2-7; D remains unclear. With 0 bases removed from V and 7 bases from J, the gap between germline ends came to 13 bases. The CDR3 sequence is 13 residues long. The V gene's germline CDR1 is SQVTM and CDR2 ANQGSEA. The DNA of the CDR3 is TGCAGCGTTGAAGACCCCGACCATGGTGAGCAGTACTTC. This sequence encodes CSVEDPDHGEQYF.

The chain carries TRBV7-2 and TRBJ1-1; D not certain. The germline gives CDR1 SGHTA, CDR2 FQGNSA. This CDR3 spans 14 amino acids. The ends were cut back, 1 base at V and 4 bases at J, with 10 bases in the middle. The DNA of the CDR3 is TGTGCCAGCAGCTTAGAAAGGGTCAGCACTGAAGCTTTCTTT. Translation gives CASSLERVSTEAFF.

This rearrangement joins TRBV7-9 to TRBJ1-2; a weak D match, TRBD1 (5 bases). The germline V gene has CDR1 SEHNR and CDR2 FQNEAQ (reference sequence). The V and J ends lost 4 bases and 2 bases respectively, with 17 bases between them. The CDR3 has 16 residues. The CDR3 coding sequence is TGTGCCAGCAGCTCCAGCCGGGACCGAGCCAACTATGGCTACACCTTC. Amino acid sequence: CASSSSRDRANYGYTF.

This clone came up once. The CDR3 sequence is CSVAVVDWELSTDTQYF. The CDR3 nucleotides are TGCAGCGTTGCGGTAGTTGACTGGGAGCTCAGCACAGATACGCAGTATTTT. The rearrangement joins TRBV29-1 to TRBJ2-3; D may be TRBD2 (5 bases). Germline lookup yields CDR1 SQVTM and CDR2 ANQGSEA. The CDR3 consists of 17 residues. The ends were cut back, 4 bases at V and 0 bases at J, with 20 bases in the middle.

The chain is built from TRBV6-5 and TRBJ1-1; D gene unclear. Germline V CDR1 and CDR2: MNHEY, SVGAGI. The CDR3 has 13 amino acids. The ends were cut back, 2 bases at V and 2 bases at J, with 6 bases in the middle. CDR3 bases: TGTGCCAGCAGTTACGCGGAAAACACTGAAGCTTTCTTT. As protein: CASSYAENTEAFF.

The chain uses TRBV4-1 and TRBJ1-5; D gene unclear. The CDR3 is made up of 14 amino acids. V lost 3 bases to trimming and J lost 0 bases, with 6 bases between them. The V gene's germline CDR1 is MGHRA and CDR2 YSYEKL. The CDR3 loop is CASSHQYSNQPQHF. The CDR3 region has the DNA TGCGCCAGCAGCCACCAATATAGCAATCAGCCCCAGCATTTT.

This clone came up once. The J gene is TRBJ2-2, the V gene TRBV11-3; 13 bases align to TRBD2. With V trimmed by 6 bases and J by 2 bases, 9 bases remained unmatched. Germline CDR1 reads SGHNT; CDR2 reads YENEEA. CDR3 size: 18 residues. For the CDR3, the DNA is TGTGCCAGCAGTCCTACTAGCGGGAGGGCCTATAACACCGGGGAGCTGTTTTTT. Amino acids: CASSPTSGRAYNTGELFF.

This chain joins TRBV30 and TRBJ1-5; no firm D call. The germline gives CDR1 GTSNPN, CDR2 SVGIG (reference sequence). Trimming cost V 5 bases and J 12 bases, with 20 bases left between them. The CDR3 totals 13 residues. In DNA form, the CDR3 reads TGTGCCTGGGCGACCGCGCGAAAGGTTGTCCAGCATTTT. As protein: CAWATARKVVQHF.

The CDR3 is CASSIWGVTEAFF. For the CDR3, the DNA is TGTGCCAGTAGTATATGGGGTGTCACTGAAGCTTTCTTT. The J gene is TRBJ1-1, the V gene TRBV19; D gene ambiguous. Germline CDR1 and CDR2: LNHDA and SQIVND (reference sequence). The CDR3 length is 13 residues. Trimming cost V 2 bases and J 4 bases, with 8 bases left between them.

In DNA, the CDR3 is TGTGCCACCAGCAGAGATCGCACGGTTGGGGGCTCCTACGAGCAGTACTTC. As protein: CATSRDRTVGGSYEQYF. The V gene is TRBV15, the J gene TRBJ2-7; D could derive from TRBD1 or TRBD2 (5 bases each). CDR1 and CDR2 from the germline V gene are LNHNV and YYDKDF (reference sequence). The V gene lost 0 bases and the J gene lost 0 bases, with 15 bases spanning the gap. The CDR3 is 17 residues long.

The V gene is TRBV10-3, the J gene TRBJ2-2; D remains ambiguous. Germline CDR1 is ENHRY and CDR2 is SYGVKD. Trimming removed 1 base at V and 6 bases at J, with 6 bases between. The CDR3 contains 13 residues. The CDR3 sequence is CAISEFVPGELFF. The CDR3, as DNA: TGTGCCATCAGTGAGTTTGTTCCCGGGGAGCTGTTTTTT.

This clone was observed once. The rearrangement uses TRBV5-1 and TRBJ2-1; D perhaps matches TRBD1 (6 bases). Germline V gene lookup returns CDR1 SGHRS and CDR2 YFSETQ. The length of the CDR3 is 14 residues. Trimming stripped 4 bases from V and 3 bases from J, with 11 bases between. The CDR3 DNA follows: TGCGCCAGCAGCACAGGGTGGAGCTACAATGAGCAGTTCTTC. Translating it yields CASSTGWSYNEQFF.

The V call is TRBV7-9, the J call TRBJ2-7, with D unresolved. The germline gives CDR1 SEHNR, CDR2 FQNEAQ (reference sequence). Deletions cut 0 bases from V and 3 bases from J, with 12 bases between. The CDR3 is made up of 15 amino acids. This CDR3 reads CASSLALGLYYEQYF. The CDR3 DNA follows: TGTGCCAGCAGCTTAGCGCTAGGGCTTTACTACGAGCAGTACTTC.

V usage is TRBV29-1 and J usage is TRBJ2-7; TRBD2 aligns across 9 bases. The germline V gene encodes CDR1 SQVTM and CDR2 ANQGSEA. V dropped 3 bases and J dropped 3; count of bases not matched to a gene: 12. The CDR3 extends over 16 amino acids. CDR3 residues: CSVEGFASGTNYEQYF. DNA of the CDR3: TGCAGCGTTGAGGGATTCGCTAGCGGGACAAACTACGAGCAGTACTTC.

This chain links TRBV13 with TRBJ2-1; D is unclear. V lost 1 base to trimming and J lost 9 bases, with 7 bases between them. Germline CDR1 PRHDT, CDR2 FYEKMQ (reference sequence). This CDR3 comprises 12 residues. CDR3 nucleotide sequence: TGTGCCAGCAGCTTAGTGGGCCCTGAGCAGTTCTTC. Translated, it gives CASSLVGPEQFF. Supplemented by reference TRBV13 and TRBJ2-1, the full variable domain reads AAGVIQSPRHLIKEKRETATLKCYPIPRHDTVYWYQQGPGQDPQFLISFYEKMQSDKGSIPDRFSAQQFSDYHSELNMSSLELGDSALYFCASSLVGPEQFFGPGTRLTVL.

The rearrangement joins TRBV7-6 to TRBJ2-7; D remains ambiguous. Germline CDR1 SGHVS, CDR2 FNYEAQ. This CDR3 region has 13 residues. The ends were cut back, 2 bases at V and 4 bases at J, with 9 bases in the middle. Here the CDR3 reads CASSLSSVYEQYF. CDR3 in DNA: TGTGCCAGCAGCTTATCTTCGGTGTACGAGCAGTACTTC.

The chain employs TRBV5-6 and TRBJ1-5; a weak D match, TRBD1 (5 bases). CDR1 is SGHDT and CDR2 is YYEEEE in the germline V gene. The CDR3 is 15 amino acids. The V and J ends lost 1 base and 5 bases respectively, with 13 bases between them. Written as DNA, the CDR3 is TGTGCCAGCAGCTTGTCGGGAGGAGGGGATCAGCCCCAGCATTTT. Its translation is CASSLSGGGDQPQHF.

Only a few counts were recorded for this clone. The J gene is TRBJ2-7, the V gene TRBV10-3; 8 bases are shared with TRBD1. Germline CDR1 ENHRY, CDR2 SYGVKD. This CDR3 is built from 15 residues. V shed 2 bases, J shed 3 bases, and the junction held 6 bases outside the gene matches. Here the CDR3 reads CAISEGQGSGYEQYF. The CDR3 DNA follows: TGTGCCATCAGTGAGGGACAGGGATCGGGCTACGAGCAGTACTTC.